The 10 T cell receptor beta chains listed next were all sequenced from one sample in a study of T cells after yellow fever vaccination (dated by TCRdb to the late 2010s). The treatment or condition label of this sample denotes: live attenuated yellow fever vaccine strain. The method was 5' RACE. TCRdb lists the instrument as Illumina HiSeq 2500. TCRdb reprocessed the public reads (quality trimming at Q25 with fastp, clone calling with MiXCR) and kept in-frame beta chains. A single entry per CDR3 protein holds the most common genes and DNA from its merged rows. For this sample the table gives 450,000 to 600,000 distinct CDR3 sequences, of which about a sixth were detected only once. The ten largest clonotypes hold approximately 15% of the sample. The material was PBMCs, obtained around 5 days after the first yellow fever vaccination. These receptor sequences come from a man younger than 35 who received the YFV17D yellow fever vaccine.

This clonotype was observed a few times. The chain combines TRBV11-2 with TRBJ1-3, with TRBD1 matching over 7 bases. Germline V gene sequence: CDR1 SGHAT, CDR2 FQNNGV. The CDR3 length is 19 residues. V shed 0 bases and J 0 bases; nucleotides not matched to a gene: 11. The DNA of the CDR3 is TGTGCCAGCAGCTTAGAGGTCGTGGGACAGCTACGCTCTGGAAACACCATATATTTT. It translates to CASSLEVVGQLRSGNTIYF.

The chain is built from TRBV12-3 or TRBV12-4 and TRBJ1-2; a possible D gene is TRBD1 (5 bases). There are 15 residues in the CDR3. V lost 4 bases and J lost 4, with 16 bases in between. The CDR3 nucleotides read TGTGCCAGCAGTTCCGGACAAGAGGGGATCTATGGCTACACCTTC. It yields the protein CASSSGQEGIYGYTF.

The genes are TRBV4-2 and TRBJ2-2; D ambiguous. The CDR3 is made up of 15 amino acids. V was clipped by 1 base and J by 4 bases, with 10 bases between them. The germline V gene encodes CDR1 LGHNA and CDR2 YNFKEQ. The CDR3 DNA follows: TGTGCCAGCAGCCAAGGAAGGCATCCCACCGGGGAGCTGTTTTTT. Translating it yields CASSQGRHPTGELFF.

V gene TRBV6-5 combines with J gene TRBJ1-1; D remains ambiguous. The CDR3 spans 14 residues. Trimming stripped 2 bases from V and 1 base from J, with 8 bases between. The germline CDR1 and CDR2 sequences are MNHEY and SVGAGI. Here the CDR3 reads CASSYVSANTEAFF. In DNA form, the CDR3 reads TGTGCCAGCAGTTACGTGTCAGCGAACACTGAAGCTTTCTTT.

The J gene is TRBJ1-5, the V gene TRBV6-2 or TRBV6-3; D might be TRBD1 (6 bases). CDR1 is MNHEY and CDR2 is SVGEGT in the germline V gene. Trimming stripped 7 bases from V and 7 bases from J, with 17 bases between. This CDR3 comprises 14 residues. The CDR3 region is CASTRGTAGQPQHF. DNA for the CDR3: TGTGCCAGCACCAGGGGTACGGCGGGGCAGCCCCAGCATTTT.

This clonotype occurred a few times. The CDR3 coding sequence is TGCGCCAGCAGCCAAGAAGGACAGTTCGATCAGCCCCAGCATTTT. Protein product: CASSQEGQFDQPQHF. This rearrangement joins TRBV4-1 to TRBJ1-5, with TRBD1 as a possible D gene (6 bases). V lost 0 bases, J lost 5 bases, and 11 bases lay in between. The CDR3 has 15 amino acids. From germline, CDR1 is MGHRA and CDR2 YSYEKL.

J is TRBJ2-3 and V is TRBV6-1; TRBD1 is a possible D gene (5 bases). The germline CDR1 and CDR2 sequences are MNHNS and SASEGT. This CDR3 has 15 residues. V lost 1 base and J lost 2, with 10 bases in between. CDR3 nucleotides: TGTGCCAGCAGTGAAGGGACCGGACACACAGATACGCAGTATTTT. As protein: CASSEGTGHTDTQYF.

This clonotype came up once. The chain has TRBV27 and TRBJ2-5, with D tentatively TRBD2 (6 bases). There are 14 residues in the CDR3. Per the germline V gene, CDR1 is MNHEY and CDR2 is SMNVEV (reference sequence). Trimming stripped 4 bases from V and 5 bases from J, with 14 bases between. This CDR3 is CASSSISGRETQYF. The CDR3 nucleotides are TGTGCCAGCAGTTCAATCTCGGGGAGGGAGACCCAGTACTTC.

This clonotype was counted ten times or more. The chain links TRBV3-1 to TRBJ1-6; D is ambiguous. V lost 4 bases to trimming and J lost 5 bases, with 6 bases between them. The germline V gene encodes CDR1 LGHDT and CDR2 YNNKEL (reference sequence). The CDR3 consists of 13 residues. The CDR3 DNA reads as TGTGCCAGCAGCCTTACTGATAATTCACCCCTCCACTTT. Translation: CASSLTDNSPLHF.

V is TRBV13 and J is TRBJ2-7, with D maybe TRBD2 (6 bases). The germline V gene has CDR1 PRHDT and CDR2 FYEKMQ (reference sequence). V was cut by 6 bases and J by 7 bases, with 19 bases left in between. This CDR3 comprises 14 residues. CDR3 in amino acids: CASSVLGPGGEQYF. For the CDR3, the DNA is TGTGCCAGCAGTGTTCTCGGTCCAGGAGGGGAGCAGTACTTC.